Listed here are 28 T cell receptor beta chains from one sample, sequenced in a study of metastatic and nonmetastatic thyroid tumors. Patients were all untreated before their thyroid surgery. TCRdb re-called clones via MiXCR from the PCR reads. This table holds tens of thousands of clones, roughly half found once. Sequenced: tumor tissue. The source is a male donor with papillary thyroid cancer or a benign thyroid nodule (not recorded which). Some clones in this sample may be carry-over from other donors' samples.

This clone showed up just a few times. The rearrangement links TRBV6-1 to TRBJ2-7, with D possibly being TRBD1 or TRBD2 (5 bases each). Per the germline V gene, CDR1 is MNHNS and CDR2 is SASEGT. This CDR3 comprises 13 residues. V lost 10 bases to trimming and J lost 4 bases, with 17 bases between them. This chain's CDR3 is CATRRDPIYEQYF. The CDR3, as DNA: TGTGCCACCCGCCGGGACCCTATTTACGAGCAGTACTTC.

Regarding this clone: Different DNA sequences within this sample yield the same CDR3. V usage is TRBV27 and J usage is TRBJ2-3, with TRBD2 identical over 12 bases. The CDR3 runs 15 residues. J was trimmed by 2 bases and V by 8 bases; bases with no gene match: 5. Germline V lookup: CDR1 MNHEY, CDR2 SMNVEV (reference sequence). This CDR3 is CASSLAGGITDTQYF. The CDR3 nucleotides read TGTGCCAGCTCTCTAGCGGGAGGGATCACAGATACGCAGTATTTT.

This clone came up a few times. The chain employs TRBV4-1 and TRBJ1-6; 9 bases match TRBD1. Losses at the gene ends were 6 bases for V and 7 bases for J; bases not matched to a gene: 7. The length of the CDR3 is 15 residues. Looked up from germline, CDR1 is MGHRA and CDR2 is YSYEKL. The CDR3 region has the DNA TGCGCCAGCAGAGACACCGGGACAGGGAATTCACCCCTCCACTTT. Translating gives CASRDTGTGNSPLHF.

The rearrangement uses TRBV24-1 and TRBJ2-1; D possibly corresponds to TRBD1 (6 bases). The CDR3 loop spans 13 amino acids. V shed 7 bases and J shed 2 bases, with 8 bases lying between them. In germline, CDR1 is KGHDR, CDR2 SFDVKD. CDR3 coding DNA: TGTGCCACCAGCAGGGGTCCCTACAATGAGCAGTTCTTC. Translating gives CATSRGPYNEQFF.

The rearrangement links TRBV25-1 to TRBJ1-2, with a weak D call TRBD1 (5 bases). The germline gives CDR1 MGHDK, CDR2 SYGVNS. The CDR3 spans 13 residues. Between the trimmed V and J ends, which lost 2 bases and 7 bases, there was a span of 11 bases. CDR3 residues: CASSEQGASGYTF. The CDR3 coding sequence is TGTGCCAGCAGTGAACAGGGAGCATCTGGCTACACCTTC.

The chain recombines TRBV2 with TRBJ2-7, with D uncertain. Trimming took 1 base from V and 2 from J, leaving 3 bases between them. The CDR3 runs 12 residues. Per germline, CDR1 SNHLY and CDR2 FYNNEI. This CDR3 is CASSEDAYEQYF. CDR3 in DNA: TGTGCCAGCAGTGAAGACGCCTACGAGCAGTACTTC.

The chain couples TRBV7-2 to TRBJ1-1, with 10 bases fitting TRBD1. Germline V CDR1 and CDR2: SGHTA, FQGNSA. The CDR3 covers 14 residues. Trimming took 5 bases from V and 4 from J; bases not matched to a gene: 4. CDR3 DNA sequence: TGTGCCAGCAGCGTGGGACAGGGGCGCACTGAAGCTTTCTTT. Translation gives CASSVGQGRTEAFF. The variable domain in full, completed from reference TRBV7-2 and TRBJ1-1, reads GAGVSQSPSNKVTEKGKDVELRCDPISGHTALYWYRQSLGQGLEFLIYFQGNSAPDKSGLPSDRFSAERTGGSVSTLTIQRTQQEDSAVYLCASSVGQGRTEAFFGQGTRLTVV.

Points on this clone: At one end, the junction sequence differs from germline, possibly due to a read error. The chain carries TRBV13 and TRBJ1-2; D not resolved. The germline V gene has CDR1 PRHDT and CDR2 FYEKMQ (reference sequence). The CDR3 extends over 13 amino acids. The CDR3 region has the DNA TGTGTCAGCAGCTTAGATGGAATCTATGGCTACACCTTC. Translating it yields CVSSLDGIYGYTF.

This clone has just one count. The J gene is TRBJ2-7, the V gene TRBV20-1, with D maybe TRBD1 (7 bases). In germline, CDR1 is DFQATT, CDR2 SNEGSKA (reference sequence). V lost 8 bases and J lost 6, with 14 bases in between. This CDR3 contains 11 residues. CDR3 sequence: CSSARGAEQYF. The DNA of the CDR3 is TGCAGTTCCGCCAGGGGGGCCGAGCAGTACTTC.

This chain links TRBV7-3 with TRBJ2-1; TRBD2 matches at 7 bases. Germline loops: CDR1 SGHTA, CDR2 FQGTGA. V lost 9 bases, J lost 2 bases, and 10 bases stayed unmatched. This CDR3 comprises 15 residues. In nucleotides, the CDR3 is TGTGCCAGTAGCCCTCTAGCGGTGGCCTACAATGAGCAGTTCTTC. Amino acids: CASSPLAVAYNEQFF.

The chain is built from TRBV20-1 and TRBJ2-7; D not resolved. The germline CDR1 and CDR2 sequences are DFQATT and SNEGSKA (reference sequence). Trimming pared 5 bases from V and 2 bases from J, leaving 19 bases between. The CDR3 consists of 15 residues. The CDR3 coding sequence is TGCAGTGCTCCCGTACACGGAAAATCCACCTACGAGCAGTACTTC. It yields the protein CSAPVHGKSTYEQYF.

This clone was counted a few times. The chain carries TRBV25-1 and TRBJ2-7, with D possibly being TRBD2 (6 bases). The CDR3 extends over 14 amino acids. Germline loops: CDR1 MGHDK, CDR2 SYGVNS. Trimming cost V 4 bases and J 6 bases, with 16 bases left between them. CDR3 DNA: TGTGCCAGCAGTGGGACCAGGGACTCCGGCGAGCAGTACTTC. Translation: CASSGTRDSGEQYF.

This clone was seen a few times. The chain links TRBV27 to TRBJ2-3; the match to TRBD2 covers 11 bases. Trimming cost V 5 bases and J 3 bases; bases outside gene matches: 7. Germline values: CDR1 MNHEY, CDR2 SMNVEV (reference sequence). The CDR3 is 16 residues long. The CDR3 here is CASSLQTSGRTDTQYF. The CDR3 DNA sequence: TGTGCCAGCAGTCTCCAAACTAGCGGGAGAACAGATACGCAGTATTTT.

The rearrangement joins TRBV11-2 to TRBJ2-1; 12 nucleotides line up with TRBD2. The ends lost 2 bases at V and 10 bases at J; junction bases unmatched: 6. The V gene's germline CDR1 is SGHAT and CDR2 FQNNGV. CDR3 size: 15 residues. Here the CDR3 reads CASSLLAGGPGEQFF. CDR3 nucleotides: TGTGCCAGCAGCTTACTAGCGGGAGGGCCAGGCGAGCAGTTCTTC.

This clone occurred a few times. The chain combines TRBV6-2 or TRBV6-3 with TRBJ1-6, with a tentative D call TRBD1 (5 bases). The V end lost 0 bases, the J end lost 10 bases, and 16 bases lay between the germline ends. CDR1 MNHEY and CDR2 SVGEGT come from the germline V gene. The CDR3 runs 16 residues. The CDR3 DNA is TGTGCCAGCAGTTACTCCCAGGGTGAGGGAAGCTCACCCCTCCACTTT. Translated, it gives CASSYSQGEGSSPLHF.

The V and J genes are TRBV5-6 and TRBJ1-1; D perhaps matches TRBD1 (5 bases). Germline V gives CDR1 SGHDT, CDR2 YYEEEE. Trimming removed 0 bases from V and 9 bases from J, with 9 bases in between. This CDR3 is built from 12 residues. CDR3 nucleotide sequence: TGTGCCAGCAGCTTGGATAGGGGTCAAGCTTTCTTT. Its translation is CASSLDRGQAFF.

This clone was observed a few times. The chain uses TRBV29-1 and TRBJ1-5, with 7 bases fitting TRBD1. CDR3 length: 14 amino acids. Per germline, CDR1 SQVTM and CDR2 ANQGSEA. The V and J ends lost 6 bases and 3 bases, in that order; junction bases with no gene match: 8. CDR3 DNA: TGCAGCGTCATAGGGGGCCCCTACAATCAGCCCCAGCATTTT. Amino acids: CSVIGGPYNQPQHF.

This clone has a handful of counts. The V call is TRBV5-1, the J call TRBJ2-1; 13 positions match TRBD2. This CDR3 region has 15 residues. Germline CDR1 SGHRS, CDR2 YFSETQ. Losses at the gene ends were 3 bases for V and 8 bases for J; bases not matched to a gene: 5. As DNA, the CDR3 is TGCGCCAGCAGCTCAGGACTAGCGGGAGTCTATGAGCAGTTCTTC. It yields the protein CASSSGLAGVYEQFF.

This clone was observed a few times. The chain recombines TRBV7-2 with TRBJ2-5, with D perhaps matching TRBD2 (6 bases). Germline assignment: CDR1 SGHTA and CDR2 FQGNSA. The CDR3 consists of 12 residues. V gave up 5 bases and J gave up 7 bases, with 11 bases separating them. The CDR3: CASSLTGGTQYF. The CDR3 DNA sequence: TGTGCCAGCAGCCTGACCGGGGGGACCCAGTACTTC.

The chain combines TRBV20-1 with TRBJ2-7; 9 bases line up with TRBD1. This CDR3 comprises 14 residues. Trimming cost V 7 bases and J 6 bases; bases outside gene matches: 13. The germline CDR1 and CDR2 sequences are DFQATT and SNEGSKA (reference sequence). The CDR3 DNA reads as TGCAGTGTTACCCCTGGGACAGGGTTCTCCGAGCAGTACTTC. It encodes CSVTPGTGFSEQYF.

In regard to this clone: The germline gene is not matched at one end of the junction; a read error may be the cause. The CDR3 is CSASERGGSQETQYF. CDR3 nucleotide sequence: TGCAGTGCTAGTGAGAGGGGAGGGTCCCAAGAGACTCAGTACTTC. This rearrangement joins TRBV20-1 to TRBJ2-5, with 7 bases aligning to TRBD2. The germline gives CDR1 DFQATT, CDR2 SNEGSKA (reference sequence). The CDR3 runs to 15 residues.

The V and J genes are TRBV5-5 and TRBJ2-3, with no clear D. This CDR3 spans 15 amino acids. V shed 0 bases and J shed 2 bases, with 10 bases lying between them. The germline V gene encodes CDR1 SGHKS and CDR2 YYEKEE (reference sequence). The CDR3 DNA reads TGTGCCAGCAGCTTGGGTTTTCACGCCACAGATACGCAGTATTTT. This translates into CASSLGFHATDTQYF.

V usage is TRBV6-1 and J usage is TRBJ2-3; 10 bases are shared with TRBD2. The CDR3 runs 13 residues. Germline CDR1 and CDR2: MNHNS and SASEGT. After removal of 8 bases from V and 4 bases from J, the junction contained 3 bases not matched to a gene. CDR3 sequence (DNA): TGTGCCAGCCACCTAGCGGGAGCAGATACGCAGTATTTT. This codes for CASHLAGADTQYF.

This clone was seen only a few times. The rearrangement joins TRBV19 to TRBJ2-7, with 8 bases lining up with TRBD2. V lost 5 bases to trimming and J lost 5 bases; unmatched junction nucleotides: 8. CDR3 size: 14 residues. Per germline, CDR1 LNHDA and CDR2 SQIVND (reference sequence). CDR3 amino acids: CASSVGTRSHEQYF. In nucleotides, the CDR3 is TGTGCCAGTAGTGTCGGGACTAGGAGTCACGAGCAGTACTTC.

This clone appeared a few times. The J gene is TRBJ1-5, the V gene TRBV27, with TRBD1 matching over 7 bases. This CDR3 has 13 residues. After removal of 8 bases from V and 4 bases from J, the junction contained 5 bases not matched to a gene. The germline V gene encodes CDR1 MNHEY and CDR2 SMNVEV (reference sequence). The CDR3 DNA sequence: TGTGCCAGCCGGCAGGGGGGGAATCAGCCCCAGCATTTT. It encodes CASRQGGNQPQHF.

The chain links TRBV28 to TRBJ1-5; a possible D gene is TRBD1 (5 bases). Germline V CDR1 and CDR2: MDHEN, SYDVKM. The CDR3 loop spans 14 amino acids. V lost 6 bases to trimming and J lost 2 bases, with 11 bases between them. The CDR3 sequence is CASSWGSGNQPQHF. The CDR3, as DNA: TGTGCCAGCAGCTGGGGGTCGGGCAATCAGCCCCAGCATTTT.

V and J are TRBV4-2 and TRBJ2-3; perhaps TRBD2 as D (5 bases). The CDR3 has 17 amino acids. Germline CDR1 is LGHNA and CDR2 is YNFKEQ. V gave up 2 bases and J gave up 1 base, with 16 bases separating them. The CDR3 nucleotides are TGTGCCAGCAGCCAACAGTATCTGGACTTGGGCACAGATACGCAGTATTTT. Translating it yields CASSQQYLDLGTDTQYF.

This sequence joins TRBV11-2 and TRBJ1-1; 10 bases are shared with TRBD1. The CDR3 contains 15 residues. Germline loops: CDR1 SGHAT, CDR2 FQNNGV. The J segment lost 8 bases and the V segment lost 6 bases, leaving 12 bases of the junction unmatched. CDR3 residues: CASRDLPGQGTEAFF. CDR3 DNA sequence: TGTGCCAGCAGAGATCTCCCGGGACAGGGGACCGAAGCTTTCTTT.